Below, 17 T cell receptor beta chains from the same sample are listed, as sequenced in a study of post-analysis software for immune sequencing data. Study-wide results and caveats: TRBV segments more frequent in patients than in controls numbered roughly 5 and included TRBV5-6, TRBV5-1 and TRBV20-1.

Presence of unique molecular identifiers characterized the TCR beta cDNA libraries. MiXCR was run by TCRdb on the PCR reads, yielding one entry per CDR3 protein. The sample has around 400,000 distinct CDR3 sequences; about a third are singletons. The antigens of these receptors remain unknown. Source material: blood. All receptors derive from a girl aged 10 to 17 with multiple sclerosis.

This clonotype was seen ten or more times. The gene calls are TRBV4-2 and TRBJ2-1, with D unresolved. Germline V gene sequence: CDR1 LGHNA, CDR2 YNFKEQ. CDR3 length equals 16 residues. Trimming removed 0 bases at V and 7 bases at J, with 16 bases between. The CDR3 coding sequence is TGTGCCAGCAGCCAAGAGGGTTGGGTAGTGCAGAATGAGCAGTTCTTC. This codes for CASSQEGWVVQNEQFF.

This clonotype was detected only a few times. The gene calls are TRBV10-3 and TRBJ2-1; 10 nucleotides line up with TRBD2. V shed 0 bases and J 6 bases; nucleotides not matched to a gene: 14. This CDR3 is 19 amino acids long. Per germline, CDR1 ENHRY and CDR2 SYGVKD. The CDR3 loop is CAISESVGKASGGCNEQFF. The CDR3 DNA reads as TGTGCCATCAGTGAGTCTGTAGGAAAGGCTAGCGGGGGCTGCAATGAGCAGTTCTTC.

This clonotype showed up just a few times. The chain links TRBV10-2 to TRBJ1-2; D is uncertain. Trimming stripped 3 bases from V and 2 bases from J, with 7 bases between. This CDR3 contains 13 residues. CDR1 is WSHSY, CDR2 SAAADI, per germline. CDR3 bases: TGCGCCAGCAGTGAAATTGAAAACTATGGCTACACCTTC. Its protein is CASSEIENYGYTF.

The chain joins TRBV7-9 to TRBJ1-4, with a tentative D call TRBD1 (6 bases). CDR3 length: 16 amino acids. The V end was cut by 1 base, the J end by 1 base, with 10 bases between. Germline V gene data show CDR1 as SEHNR and CDR2 as FQNEAQ (reference sequence). The CDR3 loop reads CASSLGGGRTNEKLFF. CDR3 in DNA: TGTGCCAGCAGCTTAGGAGGGGGAAGAACTAATGAAAAACTGTTTTTT.

This clonotype appeared a few times. The V and J genes are TRBV6-6 and TRBJ2-7; the D gene is possibly TRBD1 (6 bases). Trimming pared 10 bases from V and 3 bases from J, leaving 16 bases between. Germline CDR1 is MNHNY and CDR2 is SVGAGI (reference sequence). The CDR3 consists of 13 residues. The CDR3 loop is CATNFPGDYEQYF. The CDR3, as DNA: TGTGCCACCAACTTCCCAGGGGACTACGAGCAGTACTTC.

The chain combines TRBV29-1 with TRBJ2-7; a weak D match, TRBD1 (6 bases). Germline CDR1 SQVTM, CDR2 ANQGSEA. The ends were cut back, 5 bases at V and 2 bases at J, with 10 bases in the middle. The CDR3 runs 12 residues. CDR3 DNA sequence: TGCAGCGTTTACGGGGACACCTACGAGCAGTACTTC. This codes for CSVYGDTYEQYF.

Remarks on this clonotype: A junction boundary mismatches the germline segment, possibly from a read error. The chain uses TRBV7-7 and TRBJ2-7, with D hard to call. CDR1 SSHAT and CDR2 FNYEAQ come from the germline V gene (reference sequence). The CDR3 has 13 amino acids. CDR3 in DNA: TGTGCTAGCAGCTTAACCGGGTGGGACGAGCAGTACTTC. This encodes CASSLTGWDEQYF.

This clonotype was detected only a few times. The J gene is TRBJ1-5, the V gene TRBV7-3, with TRBD1 matching over 9 bases. From germline, CDR1 is SGHTA and CDR2 FQGTGA. This CDR3 has 16 residues. Losses at the gene ends were 7 bases for V and 6 bases for J; bases not matched to a gene: 13. CDR3 nucleotide sequence: TGTGCCAGCATCAGGGGGGGACAGGGTGACTCTCAGCCCCAGCATTTT. Protein: CASIRGGQGDSQPQHF.

This chain links TRBV7-8 with TRBJ2-5; 7 bases fit TRBD1. The end of the DNA is better explained by TRBJ2-7, so the J call may be wrong. This CDR3 has 16 residues. Per germline, CDR1 SGHVS and CDR2 FQNEAQ. CDR3 bases: TGTGCCAGCAGCCTTTGGCCCCGGGGACAGAAGTACGAGCAGTACTTC. Protein: CASSLWPRGQKYEQYF.

This clonotype has a single count. The rearrangement joins TRBV4-1 to TRBJ2-4, with a weak D call TRBD1 (5 bases). Germline V CDR1 and CDR2: MGHRA, YSYEKL. This CDR3 has 14 residues. Trimming shortened V by 1 base and J by 7 bases, and 11 bases separated the two germline ends. CDR3: CASSQGWQGNIQYF. CDR3 DNA sequence: TGCGCCAGCAGCCAAGGGTGGCAGGGCAACATTCAGTACTTC.

The rearrangement links TRBV6-2 or TRBV6-3 to TRBJ2-5; D unclear. From germline, CDR1 is MNHEY and CDR2 SVGEGT. The CDR3 has 13 residues. V was shortened by 5 bases and J by 12 bases, with 19 bases between the two germline ends. CDR3 amino acids: CASSNYGAPWEYF. The CDR3 region has the DNA TGTGCCAGCAGTAATTACGGTGCCCCGTGGGAGTACTTC.

CDR3 DNA: TGTGCCAGCAGTGACCCGGGGCAGTTTAGTGAGCAGTTCTTC. Protein: CASSDPGQFSEQFF. The V call is TRBV25-1, the J call TRBJ2-1; either TRBD1 or TRBD2 may fit D (5 bases each). Germline V gene lookup returns CDR1 MGHDK and CDR2 SYGVNS. This CDR3 is built from 14 residues. Trimming left V 3 bases short and J 9 bases short, with 15 bases between.

The chain uses TRBV20-1 and TRBJ1-2; D is perhaps TRBD1 (5 bases). The CDR3 covers 14 residues. Trimming took 3 bases from V and 4 from J, leaving 15 bases between them. Germline V gene lookup returns CDR1 DFQATT and CDR2 SNEGSKA (reference sequence). The CDR3 reads CSAREIRAGYGYTF. CDR3 sequence (DNA): TGCAGTGCTAGGGAGATCAGGGCGGGCTATGGCTACACCTTC.

This clonotype has just a few counts. The V and J genes are TRBV9 and TRBJ2-7, with a weak D call TRBD1 (6 bases). Trimming pared 0 bases from V and 2 bases from J, leaving 12 bases between. The germline V gene has CDR1 SGDLS and CDR2 YYNGEE. This CDR3 has 15 residues. The CDR3, as DNA: TGTGCCAGCAGCGTAGCCCCCGGGACACCCTACGAGCAGTACTTC. It translates to CASSVAPGTPYEQYF.

The chain has TRBV4-2 and TRBJ2-1; maybe TRBD2 (5 bases). V shed 1 base and J shed 7 bases, with 8 bases lying between them. This CDR3 region has 13 residues. The V gene's germline CDR1 is LGHNA and CDR2 YNFKEQ. The CDR3 spells CASSQGPGNEQFF. DNA for the CDR3: TGTGCCAGCAGCCAAGGGCCGGGGAATGAGCAGTTCTTC.

The chain carries TRBV5-1 and TRBJ2-3; D is perhaps TRBD2 (5 bases). The CDR3 covers 14 residues. Germline loops: CDR1 SGHRS, CDR2 YFSETQ. V shed 2 bases and J shed 5 bases, with 12 bases lying between them. CDR3 residues: CASSFKPEGDTQYF. In DNA, the CDR3 is TGCGCCAGCAGCTTTAAGCCAGAGGGAGATACGCAGTATTTT.

The chain uses TRBV28 and TRBJ2-5; TRBD1 might be the D (7 bases). V gave up 1 base and J gave up 1 base, with 13 bases separating them. This CDR3 contains 16 residues. The germline CDR1 and CDR2 sequences are MDHEN and SYDVKM. The CDR3 bases are TGTGCCAGCAGTTTATTTGCAGGGGGGACCCAAGAGACCCAGTACTTC. It encodes CASSLFAGGTQETQYF.